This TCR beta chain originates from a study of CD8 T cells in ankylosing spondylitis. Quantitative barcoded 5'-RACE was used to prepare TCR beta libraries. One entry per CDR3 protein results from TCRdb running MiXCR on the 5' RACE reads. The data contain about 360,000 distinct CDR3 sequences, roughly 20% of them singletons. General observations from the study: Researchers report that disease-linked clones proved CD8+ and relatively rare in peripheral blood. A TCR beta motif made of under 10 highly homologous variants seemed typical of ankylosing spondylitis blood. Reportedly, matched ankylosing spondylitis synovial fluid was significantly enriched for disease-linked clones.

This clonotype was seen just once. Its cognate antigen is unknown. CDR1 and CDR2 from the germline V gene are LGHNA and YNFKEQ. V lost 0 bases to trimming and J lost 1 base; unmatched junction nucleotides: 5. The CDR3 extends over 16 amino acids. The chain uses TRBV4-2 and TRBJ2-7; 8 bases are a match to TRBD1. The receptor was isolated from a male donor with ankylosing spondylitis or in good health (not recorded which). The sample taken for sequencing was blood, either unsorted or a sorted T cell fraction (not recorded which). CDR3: CASSQEGTGASYEQYF. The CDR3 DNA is TGTGCCAGCAGCCAAGAGGGGACAGGCGCGTCCTACGAGCAGTACTTC.